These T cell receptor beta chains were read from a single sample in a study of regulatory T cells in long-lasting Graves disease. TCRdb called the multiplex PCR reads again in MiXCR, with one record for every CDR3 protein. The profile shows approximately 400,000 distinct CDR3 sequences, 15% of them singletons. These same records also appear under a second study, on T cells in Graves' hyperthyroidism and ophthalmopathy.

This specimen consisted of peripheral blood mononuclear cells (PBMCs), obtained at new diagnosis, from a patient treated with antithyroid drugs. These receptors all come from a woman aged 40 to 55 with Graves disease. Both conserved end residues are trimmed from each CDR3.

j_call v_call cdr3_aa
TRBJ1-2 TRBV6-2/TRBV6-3 ASGDRVFGYT
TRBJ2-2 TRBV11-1 ASRKTATGELF
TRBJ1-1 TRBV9 ASSASHGQNTEAF
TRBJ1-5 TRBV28 ASSPGARGNQPQH
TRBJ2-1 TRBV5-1 ASSRGAALRYNEQF
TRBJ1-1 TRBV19 ASSIAMRTEAF
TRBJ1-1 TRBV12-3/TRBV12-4 ASSLYQGATEAF
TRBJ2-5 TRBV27 ASSLGREGGETQY
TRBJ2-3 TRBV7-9 ASSPTTSGFTDTQY
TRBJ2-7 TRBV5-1 AGSQSGEQY
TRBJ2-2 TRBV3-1 ASSQVRLATGELF
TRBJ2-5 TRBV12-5 ASGTVSSGPQETQY
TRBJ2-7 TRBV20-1 SATLTSGRVDSYEQY
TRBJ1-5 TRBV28 ASSWPQGLGSNQPQH
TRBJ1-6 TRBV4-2 ASSQAFGSDGSPPH
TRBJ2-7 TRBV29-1 SVPTGFGEQY
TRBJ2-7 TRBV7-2 ASSYGLYYEQY
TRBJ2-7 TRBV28 ASRRVSYEQY
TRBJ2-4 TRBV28 ASSPPRGPSAKNIQY
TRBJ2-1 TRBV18 ASSPGDRGFEQF
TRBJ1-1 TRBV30 AWSPGTFNTEAF
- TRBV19 ASSIEVVGATQY
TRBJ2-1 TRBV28 ASSFPRWLASYNEQF
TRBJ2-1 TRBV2 ASSDPGQGDNEQF
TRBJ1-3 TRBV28 ASSLLQGGTGNTIY
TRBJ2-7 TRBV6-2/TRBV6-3 ASSRLAGVSYEQY
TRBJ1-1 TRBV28 ASSGGGVNTEAF
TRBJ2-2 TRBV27 ASSLLGIANTGELF
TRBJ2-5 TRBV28 ASSSPSGRLLVGTQY
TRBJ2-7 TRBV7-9 ASSHWGQADIGQY
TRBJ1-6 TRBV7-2 ASSLDQIHSPLH
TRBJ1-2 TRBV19 ASSIVSGSHYGYT
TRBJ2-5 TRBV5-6 ASSPKGLADQETQY
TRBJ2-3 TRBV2 ASSDWGGGSTDTQY
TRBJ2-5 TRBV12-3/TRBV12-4 ASSQQNQETQY
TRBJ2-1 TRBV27 ASSLKYGLTANEQF
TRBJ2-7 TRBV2 ASSEGRARHHEQY
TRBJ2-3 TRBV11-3 ASSLPDSFTDTQY
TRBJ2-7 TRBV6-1 ASSTTTSAYEQY
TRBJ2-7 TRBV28 ASSRRGEQY
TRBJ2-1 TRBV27 ASSLAAGAGHEQF
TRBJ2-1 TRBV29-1 SVGDLGSYNEQF
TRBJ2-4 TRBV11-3 ASSTDREYIQY
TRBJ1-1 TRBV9 ASNRGGTEAF
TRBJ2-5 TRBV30 AWSQGGRETQY
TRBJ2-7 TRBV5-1 ASSLGTRSYGQY
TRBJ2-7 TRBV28 ASSSPSVGLAGVWEQY
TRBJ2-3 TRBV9 ASSVGGGRPTDTQY